The sequence of this T cell receptor beta chain was determined in a study of vaccination effects on CD4 cells after COVID-19. The assay was immunoSEQ multiplex PCR, and TCRdb's table has in-frame clones only and misses some. The table has more than 20,000 clones, roughly 70% seen once. Prior to sequencing, the ViraFEST assay stimulated PBMC with viral peptide pools, which expanded the antigen-specific CD4+ T cells. Researchers isolated CD4+ T cells once approximately ten days of culture had elapsed. The healthy vaccine recipients, who had no prior SARS-CoV-2 infection, showed negative nucleocapsid antibodies. Every well got 2 million to 2.5 million PBMC, which were grown with about 9.2 IU/ml IL-2 and approximately 9.7 ug/ml peptides. Half the medium was replaced with IL-2 medium on days 3 and 7. Overall study results and limits: Researchers report that only 1 of 255 vaccine-induced clones in healthy vaccinees cross-reacted with common cold coronaviruses. The study found marked clonal contraction of infection- and vaccine-induced clones late after vaccination.

The germline V and J ends were trimmed by 7 bases and 5 bases, with 12 bases remaining between them. CDR1 is MNHEY and CDR2 is SMNVEV in the germline V gene (reference sequence). The CDR3 length is 13 residues. A remark on this clone: Its antigen is currently unknown.

The material was CD4+ T cells from PBMCs cultured with HCoV-NL63 spike peptides, obtained before COVID-19 vaccination. The TCR comes from a human donor who received a COVID-19 vaccine. The gene calls are TRBV27 and TRBJ2-1; weak D call: TRBD2 (6 bases). Here the CDR3 reads CASTEGGNNEQFF. In DNA, the CDR3 is TGTGCCAGCACCGAAGGAGGGAACAATGAGCAGTTCTTC.